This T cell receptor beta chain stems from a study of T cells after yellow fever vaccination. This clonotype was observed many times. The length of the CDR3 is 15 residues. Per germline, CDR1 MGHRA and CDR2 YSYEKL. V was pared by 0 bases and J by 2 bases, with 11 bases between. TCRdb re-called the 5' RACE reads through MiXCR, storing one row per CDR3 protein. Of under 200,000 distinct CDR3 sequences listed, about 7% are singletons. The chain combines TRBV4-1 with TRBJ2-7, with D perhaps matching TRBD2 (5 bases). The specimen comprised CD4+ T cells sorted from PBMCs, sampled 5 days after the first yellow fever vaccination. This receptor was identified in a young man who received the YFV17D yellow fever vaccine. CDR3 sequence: CASSQEQSGPYEQYF. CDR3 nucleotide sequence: TGCGCCAGCAGCCAAGAGCAGAGCGGACCCTACGAGCAGTACTTC.